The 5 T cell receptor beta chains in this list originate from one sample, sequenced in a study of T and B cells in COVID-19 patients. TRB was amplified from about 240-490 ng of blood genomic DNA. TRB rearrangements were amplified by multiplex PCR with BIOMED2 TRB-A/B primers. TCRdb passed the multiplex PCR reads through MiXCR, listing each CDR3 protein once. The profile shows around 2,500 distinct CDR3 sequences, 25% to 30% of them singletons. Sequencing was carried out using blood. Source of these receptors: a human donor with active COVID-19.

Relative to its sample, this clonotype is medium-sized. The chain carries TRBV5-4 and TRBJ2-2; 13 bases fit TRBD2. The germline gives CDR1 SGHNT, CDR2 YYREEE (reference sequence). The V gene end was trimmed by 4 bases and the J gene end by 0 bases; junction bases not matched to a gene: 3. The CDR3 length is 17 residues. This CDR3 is CASSRTSGGANTGELFF. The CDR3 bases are TGTGCCAGCAGCCGGACTAGCGGGGGAGCGAACACCGGGGAGCTGTTTTTT. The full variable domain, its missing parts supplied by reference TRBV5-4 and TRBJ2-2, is ETGVTQSPTHLIKTRGQQVTLRCSSQSGHNTVSWYQQALGQGPQFIFQYYREEENGRGNFPPRFSGLQFPNYSSELNVNALELDDSALYLCASSRTSGGANTGELFFGEGSRLTVL.

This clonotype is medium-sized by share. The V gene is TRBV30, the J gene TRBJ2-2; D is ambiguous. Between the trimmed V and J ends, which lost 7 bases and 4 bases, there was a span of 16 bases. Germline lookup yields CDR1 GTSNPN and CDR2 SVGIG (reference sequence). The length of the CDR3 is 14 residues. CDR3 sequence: CASKAPSGTGELFF. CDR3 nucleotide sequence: TGTGCCTCGAAAGCCCCGTCGGGCACCGGGGAGCTGTTTTTT.

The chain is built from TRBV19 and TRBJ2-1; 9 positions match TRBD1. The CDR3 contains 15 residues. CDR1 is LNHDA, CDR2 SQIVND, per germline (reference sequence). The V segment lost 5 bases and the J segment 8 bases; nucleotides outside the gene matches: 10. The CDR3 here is CASSLPGTGSDEQFF. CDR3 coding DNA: TGTGCCAGTAGTCTTCCCGGGACAGGGTCGGATGAGCAGTTCTTC. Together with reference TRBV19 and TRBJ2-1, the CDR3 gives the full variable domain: DGGITQSPKYLFRKEGQNVTLSCEQNLNHDAMYWYRQDPGQGLRLIYYSQIVNDFQKGDIAEGYSVSREKKESFPLTVTSAQKNPTAFYLCASSLPGTGSDEQFFGPGTRLTVL.

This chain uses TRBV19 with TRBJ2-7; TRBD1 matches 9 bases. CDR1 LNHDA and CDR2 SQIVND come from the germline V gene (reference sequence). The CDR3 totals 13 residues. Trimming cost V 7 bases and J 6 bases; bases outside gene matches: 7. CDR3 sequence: CASMGTGNLEQYF. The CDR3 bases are TGTGCCAGTATGGGGACAGGGAATCTCGAGCAGTACTTC.

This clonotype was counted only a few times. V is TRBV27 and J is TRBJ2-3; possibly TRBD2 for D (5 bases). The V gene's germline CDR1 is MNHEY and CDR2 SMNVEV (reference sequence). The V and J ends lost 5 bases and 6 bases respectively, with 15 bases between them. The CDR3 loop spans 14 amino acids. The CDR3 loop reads CASSPQMRRDTQYF. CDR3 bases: TGTGCCAGCAGTCCTCAAATGCGGAGGGATACGCAGTATTTT.